This TCR beta chain is from a study of blood T cell repertoires in COVID-19 (dated by TCRdb to between 2020 and 2021). Looking at the study overall: Collaborator samples came from the United States, Italy and Spain and covered acute and convalescent phases of COVID-19. Sample metadata almost always included a de-identified subject ID, COVID-19 status, age in years and sex. HLA class I and class II types, where available, came from metadata supplied by the sample provider rather than from assay-based typing. The material from the prospective study consisted of cDNA or gDNA derived from T cells, B-cell-depleted T cells, or PBMCs. A freely available public database, intended as a resource for researchers studying the immune response to SARS-CoV-2, is where the repertoires were released. The samples were drawn from the first 160 participants of the ongoing ImmuneRACE study and from over 950 subjects provided by 6 global collaborators. Subjects who had been exposed to COVID-19, were actively infected with it, or had recovered from it provided the deeply sampled blood TCRbeta repertoires that made up the dataset.

The collaborating institutions used their own protocols to collect whole blood in K2EDTA tubes. For TCRbeta analysis, collaborators shipped samples as frozen whole blood, isolated PBMCs, or DNA extracted from either of those sample types. TCRbeta CDR3 regions were amplified from genomic DNA using the immunoSEQ Assay, a bias-controlled multiplex PCR. Per the original workflow: The number of nucleated cells in each sample was estimated from the amplification of reference gene primers within the assay. To quantify the absolute abundance of each unique TCRbeta CDR3 rearrangement, sequence reads were collapsed and filtered. Productive Simpson clonality was computed per sample as the square root of Simpson's diversity index over productive rearrangements. TCRdb obtained this table from immuneACCESS and retained in-frame rearrangements with V and J assigned. These tables miss some clones; where compared with another copy, unresolved V genes account for less than half of the shortfall, and the remainder is unexplained. That table furnishes V, J and clone size, whereas the DNA furnished D and trimming. In all, the sample holds under 350,000 clones, and around 84% of those were seen once. Around 1.2% of the sample rests with the top ten.

Study-wide findings and limitations: How much clinical and demographic metadata was included differed by source and by participant, and the metadata was provided uncurated.

Notes on this clone: Its antigen target is currently unknown. It has no much larger one-base neighbor in the sample; base qualities were not kept.

Measured from the cysteine to the phenylalanine, the CDR3 is 18 residues long. The sequence is cut down to CDR3 DNA, 54 bases in frame from base 1. V lost 3 bases and J lost 3 bases, and the count of bases not matched to a germline gene is 11. As encoded in the germline V gene, CDR1 is LGHNA while CDR2 is YNFKEQ. Material for sequencing was peripheral blood. The chain links TRBV4-2 with TRBJ2-1; 10 central nucleotides agree with TRBD2. This sequence was found in a man aged 65-85 years with acute or convalescent COVID-19. The CDR3 corresponds to CASSQEGLAGANYNEQFF. The nucleotides read TGTGCCAGCAGCCAGGAGGGCCTAGCGGGAGCCAACTACAATGAGCAGTTCTTC.